This TCR beta chain was found in a study of beta chain features in type 1 diabetes. Study at large: Cells sorted and examined across all samples totaled 85 million to 110 million. Study conclusions and caveats: In every one of the four CD4+ subsets, TCRB CDR3s were moderately but significantly shorter in Type 1 diabetes patients.

The CDR3 length is 14 residues. CDR1 and CDR2 (germline): LNHDA, SQIVND (reference sequence). Trimming pared 1 base from V and 7 bases from J, leaving 11 bases between. This clone showed up just a few times. Its specificity is not known. Reverse transcribing all isolated RNA meant expressed TCRB transcripts were sequenced. Only in-frame clones appear in the TCRdb table, and some are missing; sequencing was by immunoSEQ multiplex PCR. The sample lists roughly 610,000 clones, roughly 15% occurring once. The rearrangement joins TRBV19 to TRBJ2-1, with D tentatively TRBD1 or TRBD2 (5 bases each). The sequence was obtained from a man between 18 and 29 years old in good health. Sequencing used naive CD4+ T cells from blood. The CDR3 region is CASSIGGIANEQFF. CDR3 nucleotide sequence: TGTGCCAGTAGTATAGGGGGGATAGCGAATGAGCAGTTCTTC.